The rows below give T cell receptor beta chains drawn from one sample of a study of T-cell memory formation after mild COVID-19. TCRdb ran MiXCR on the 5' RACE reads and lists one entry per CDR3 protein. The sample holds 140,000 or so distinct CDR3 sequences, more than 13% seen once. Sequencing used PBMCs or a T cell subset sorted from them (not recorded which). These receptor sequences come from an adult woman who had mild COVID-19 (a few samples of this study predate the infection). Cell type and time point are not known. Both conserved end residues are part of each CDR3. Fields, in order: V gene, J gene, clone size, D gene, CDR3 protein, CDR3 DNA. The D gene is left open where the match is weak. Part of the rows lack a size; the others show once, few, many or a class for expanded clones.

TRBV5-1,TRBJ1-1,few,-,CASSLAGENTEAFF,TGCGCCAGCAGCTTGGCCGGCGAAAACACTGAAGCTTTCTTT
TRBV7-9,TRBJ2-1,few,-,CASSARTNSYNEQFF,TGTGCCAGCAGCGCTAGGACTAACTCCTACAATGAGCAGTTCTTC
TRBV6-5,TRBJ2-5,many,-,CATGNWETQYF,TGTGCCACCGGGAACTGGGAGACCCAGTACTTC
TRBV3-1,TRBJ1-3,many,TRBD1,CASSLGQGTGNTIYF,TGTGCCAGCAGCCTCGGACAGGGGACTGGAAACACCATATATTTT
TRBV5-1,TRBJ2-1,many,-,CASRGDSSYNEQFF,TGCGCCAGCAGGGGGGACTCCTCCTACAATGAGCAGTTCTTC
TRBV5-6,TRBJ1-2,many,-,CASSQEGRGYGYTF,TGTGCCAGCAGCCAGGAGGGCAGGGGCTATGGCTACACCTTC
TRBV7-9,TRBJ2-1,-,TRBD2,CASSLVGLAATNEQFF,TGTGCCAGCAGCTTAGTTGGACTAGCGGCAACTAATGAGCAGTTCTTC
TRBV7-9,TRBJ2-6,few,TRBD2,CASSVRSLAGDLLSGANVLTF,TGTGCCAGCAGCGTAAGGTCCCTAGCGGGAGACCTCCTCTCTGGGGCCAACGTCCTGACTTTC
TRBV13,TRBJ2-5,few,-,CASSLGGLREETQYF,TGTGCCAGCAGCTTAGGTGGACTACGTGAAGAGACCCAGTACTTC
TRBV25-1,TRBJ2-5,many,-,CASSDPPYF,TGTGCCAGCAGTGATCCTCCGTACTTC
TRBV12-5,TRBJ1-4,-,TRBD1,CASGLDRVREKLFF,TGTGCTAGTGGTCTGGACAGGGTGAGAGAAAAACTGTTTTTT
TRBV29-1,TRBJ2-2,-,-,CSVELRDTGELFF,TGCAGCGTTGAACTTAGGGATACCGGGGAGCTGTTTTTT
TRBV4-3,TRBJ2-7,few,-,CASSQGQPGGLNYEQYF,TGCGCCAGCAGCCAGGGACAGCCCGGGGGACTTAACTACGAGCAGTACTTC
TRBV11-3,TRBJ2-1,-,-,CASSSRDDLEQFF,TGTGCCAGCAGCAGCCGGGACGATCTAGAGCAGTTCTTC
TRBV19,TRBJ2-5,few,TRBD2,CASSIGLAEEETQYF,TGTGCCAGTAGTATAGGTCTAGCGGAGGAGGAGACCCAGTACTTC
TRBV7-9,TRBJ1-2,few,-,CASTNGSPRAGYTF,TGTGCCAGCACAAACGGATCTCCGAGGGCTGGCTACACCTTC
TRBV9,TRBJ2-2,few,-,CASRKALAALKGELFF,TGTGCCAGCCGTAAGGCTTTAGCGGCCTTAAAGGGGGAGCTGTTTTTT
TRBV5-1,TRBJ2-1,-,TRBD2,CASTLFPSGEIDEQFF,TGCGCCAGCACCCTTTTTCCTAGCGGGGAGATCGATGAGCAGTTCTTC
TRBV7-9,TRBJ2-7,-,TRBD2,CASSPGLAGLYEQYF,TGTGCCAGCAGCCCGGGACTAGCGGGACTTTACGAGCAGTACTTC
TRBV18,TRBJ2-7,-,TRBD1,CASSPPGTGGSEQYF,TGTGCCAGCTCACCACCTGGGACAGGGGGCTCCGAGCAGTACTTC
TRBV6-2/TRBV6-3,TRBJ2-1,few,-,CASSYPEGNEQFF,TGTGCCAGCAGTTATCCAGAGGGGAATGAGCAGTTCTTC
TRBV7-2,TRBJ1-1,-,-,CASSLMGLNTEAFF,TGTGCCAGCAGCTTAATGGGGCTGAACACTGAAGCTTTCTTT
TRBV6-2/TRBV6-3,TRBJ2-7,-,TRBD2,CAILAGEQQYF,TGTGCCATACTAGCGGGGGAACAGCAGTACTTC